This T cell receptor (beta chain) was identified during a study of T cell repertoires in cytomegalovirus infection. Study-level background: HLA-C-restricted CMV epitopes, recently identified, and well-studied HLA-B-restricted ones were used by the study. CMV infection and matching HLA type were both indicated by public TCR beta signatures. Findings and caveats of the study: Cumulative frequency (of public TCR beta family members) identified carriers of CMV plus the relevant HLA. HLA-C-restricted CMV clonotypes gave the most frequent clonotype in two of eight donors.

CDR3 length: 14 amino acids. Per germline, CDR1 MNHEY and CDR2 SMNVEV (reference sequence). The germline V and J ends were trimmed by 6 bases and 5 bases, with 16 bases remaining between them. A word on this clonotype: Its cognate antigen is unknown.

TCRdb called the reads again in MiXCR, with one record for every CDR3 protein. The sample gives some 800,000 distinct CDR3 sequences, 32% of which show up once; roughly an eighth is in the top ten. The material sequenced was cultured CD8+ T cells from PBMCs, taken from culture after CMV antigen stimulation. The sequence derives from a human donor in good health (CMV status not recorded). Some clones in this sample may be carry-over from other donors' samples. The genes are TRBV27 and TRBJ1-2, with TRBD1 as a possible D gene (6 bases). The CDR3 region has the DNA TGTGCCAGCAGGCTCGGGGGGCCGGGGTATGGCTACACCTTC. Amino acids: CASRLGGPGYGYTF.